Below, one TCR beta chain is given with its context. Amplified TCR beta CDR3 regions were obtained using RNA transcripts as template. In the first round, RT-PCR was carried out with HTBI primers, and a multiplex PCR formed the second round. TCRdb reprocessed the multiplex PCR reads via MiXCR and lists one record per CDR3 protein. There are about 620,000 distinct CDR3 sequences in the sample; about 20% occur only once, and 7.1% lies in the top ten. The sample belongs to a study of Graves' ophthalmopathy and Graves' hyperthyroidism. Input material: peripheral blood. This clonotype originated in a woman aged 18-30 years with stable Graves' hyperthyroidism. Some clones in this sample may be carry-over from other donors' samples.

DNA for the CDR3: TGTGCCAGCAGAAAAACAGGGGCCCGGACTGAAGCTTTCTTT. It specifies CASRKTGARTEAFF. The rearrangement links TRBV12-3 or TRBV12-4 to TRBJ1-1; 7 bases are a match to TRBD1. The ends lost 6 bases at V and 5 bases at J; junction bases unmatched: 9. The CDR3 length is 14 residues.